Listed below are T cell receptor beta chains from one sample, sequenced in a study of response to subunit inactivated influenza vaccine. From the RT-PCR reads, TCRdb called clonotypes with MiXCR, one entry per CDR3 protein. The repertoire holds a few hundred thousand distinct CDR3 sequences, with around 11% as singletons. The data were also submitted as part of a second study, on T cells expressing NK-cell markers.

The input for sequencing was PBMCs from blood, taken on the day of vaccination. These receptors all come from a man aged 45 to 65 who received an inactivated influenza vaccine. CDR3s leave out the opening cysteine and the closing phenylalanine or tryptophan.

cdr3_aa j_call cdr3_length v_call
SASLTSGSGGELF TRBJ2-2 13 TRBV20-1
ASSYSEGQTQY TRBJ2-3 11 TRBV6-2/TRBV6-3
ASRDGLVGTDTQY TRBJ2-3 13 TRBV19
SARTGTAFGTGQY TRBJ2-5 13 TRBV29-1
ASSWGLANTGELF TRBJ2-2 13 TRBV12-3/TRBV12-4
ASRGLDPRGEQY TRBJ2-7 12 TRBV12-3/TRBV12-4
AISDRDTQY TRBJ2-3 9 TRBV10-3
ASREGTGSRQPLH TRBJ1-6 13 TRBV6-1
ASSLGSPFYGYT TRBJ1-2 12 TRBV7-6
ASSQEAGGHTGELF TRBJ2-2 14 TRBV3-1
ASSQTRKLF TRBJ2-2 9 TRBV3-1
ASATPNTGELF TRBJ2-2 11 TRBV12-3/TRBV12-4
ASSQVPAGVYEQF TRBJ2-1 13 TRBV4-3
SVEGFGTRSSYEQY TRBJ2-7 14 TRBV29-1
SASTYNRGRETQY TRBJ2-5 13 TRBV20-1
SVTISGTGIYT TRBJ1-2 11 TRBV29-1
ASRGGVVTYNEQF TRBJ2-1 13 TRBV5-6
SGGGGVYEQY TRBJ2-7 10 TRBV29-1